This T cell receptor (beta chain) was documented in a study of blood T cell repertoires in COVID-19. The data were produced by immunoSEQ multiplex PCR, yet TCRdb's version contains in-frame clones alone and is incomplete. The sample has about 190,000 clones, 88% seen once; the top ten hold under 5%. V lost 4 bases, J lost 6 bases, and 18 bases lay in between. CDR1 is KGHSH, CDR2 LQKENI, per germline. The CDR3 has 16 residues. The rearrangement joins TRBV18 to TRBJ2-2; tentative D call: TRBD1 (6 bases). Sequenced: peripheral blood. This receptor was identified in a human donor in a cohort sampled during active COVID-19. In DNA form, the CDR3 reads TGTGCCAGCTCACGGGAACAGGGATCCAAGGCCGGGGAGCTGTTTTTT. Protein sequence: CASSREQGSKAGELFF.